The following is a TCR beta chain sequence with its context. Some clones are missing from TCRdb's copy, which holds only in-frame ones; the method was immunoSEQ multiplex PCR. This table has around 60,000 clones, 92% appearing once. This sample was taken from a study of technical replicates of blood from a handful of donors. Per germline, CDR1 PRHDT and CDR2 FYEKMQ (reference sequence). Between the trimmed V and J ends, which lost 2 bases and 3 bases, there was a span of 7 bases. This CDR3 has 13 amino acids. Input material: PBMCs. The chain uses TRBV13 and TRBJ2-5; TRBD1 might be the D (5 bases). This sequence originates from a human donor in good health. Some clones in this sample may be carry-over from other donors' samples. As DNA, the CDR3 is TGTGCCAGCAGCTTAATAGGGGAAGAGACCCAGTACTTC. Translation: CASSLIGEETQYF.